This TCR beta chain was sequenced during a study of CD8 T cells in ankylosing spondylitis. The junction had 6 bases not matched to a gene; V was cut back by 4 bases and J by 8 bases. This CDR3 comprises 15 residues. CDR1 is SGHRS and CDR2 is YFSETQ in the germline V gene. General observations from the study: One TCR beta motif, made up of fewer than 10 highly homologous variants, appeared characteristic of ankylosing spondylitis blood.

Each CDR3 protein gets one entry after TCRdb re-called the 5' RACE reads with MiXCR. The table lists about 330,000 distinct CDR3 sequences, 6.5% to 10% of them singletons. Comments on this clonotype: Antigen unknown.

This receptor was taken from a male donor with ankylosing spondylitis. The V call is TRBV5-1, the J call TRBJ2-1, with 13 bases lining up with TRBD2. Sequences were obtained from blood, either unsorted or a sorted T cell fraction (not recorded which). The CDR3 reads CASSLGLAGRDEQFF. CDR3 nucleotides: TGCGCCAGCAGCCTGGGACTAGCGGGACGTGATGAGCAGTTCTTC.